The present entry profiles one TCR beta chain with its context. A much more abundant neighbour one base away suggests this may be a read error. This sample was taken from a study of T cells in Graves' hyperthyroidism and ophthalmopathy. The CDR3 covers 14 residues. The germline CDR1 and CDR2 sequences are SGHAT and FQNNGV. The investigators amplified TCR beta CDR3 regions from RNA transcripts. With the HTBI primer set, the TCR CDR3 went through a first round of RT-PCR. TCRdb itself ran the multiplex PCR reads through MiXCR, one entry per CDR3 protein. This table holds hundreds of thousands of distinct CDR3 sequences, under 25% found once.

The chain carries TRBV11-2 and TRBJ2-1; 9 bases fit TRBD1. The sequence came from a man aged 30 to 45 with Graves' ophthalmopathy. The sequenced sample was blood. The CDR3 sequence is CAIPHRGPYNERFF. The CDR3 DNA sequence: TGTGCCATCCCCCACAGGGGGCCTTACAATGAGCGGTTCTTC.